This is a list of T cell receptor beta chains from one sample in a study of shared clonotypes between healthy human individuals. Profiling relied on immunoSEQ multiplex PCR, and the TCRdb table lists in-frame clones only, not all of them. Of 1 million to 1.3 million clones detected, about four fifths appear once; the ten largest clones hold roughly 0.65%. What was sequenced was memory CD4+ T cells from PBMCs. These TCRs come from a man between 18 and 29 years old in good health. Some clones in this sample may be carry-over from other donors' samples. Each CDR3 is given with its conserved first and last residue. A D gene is named only where the DNA matches it firmly. Rows give clone size only sometimes, using once, few, many, or a class for an expanded clone.

clone size: once
J gene: TRBJ2-7
D gene: -
V gene: TRBV29-1
CDR3 protein: CSGFDRASYEQYF
CDR3 DNA: TGCAGCGGCTTCGACAGAGCCTCCTACGAGCAGTACTTC

clone size: -
J gene: TRBJ2-7
D gene: -
V gene: TRBV7-9
CDR3 protein: CASSRRRNPTLHEQYF
CDR3 DNA: TGTGCCAGCAGCCGCAGAAGGAATCCGACCCTCCACGAGCAGTACTTC

clone size: -
J gene: TRBJ2-1
D gene: -
V gene: TRBV28
CDR3 protein: CASSLPTPGSYNEQFF
CDR3 DNA: TGTGCCAGCAGTTTACCGACCCCCGGCTCCTACAATGAGCAGTTCTTC

clone size: -
J gene: TRBJ1-1
D gene: TRBD1
V gene: TRBV5-1
CDR3 protein: CASSSGGRGLNTEAFF
CDR3 DNA: TGCGCCAGCAGCTCAGGGGGACGGGGCCTGAACACTGAAGCTTTCTTT

clone size: -
J gene: TRBJ2-7
D gene: -
V gene: TRBV9
CDR3 protein: CASSPMGIYEQYF
CDR3 DNA: TGTGCCAGCAGCCCGATGGGTATCTACGAGCAGTACTTC

clone size: -
J gene: TRBJ1-3
D gene: TRBD1
V gene: TRBV2
CDR3 protein: CASSEEGQGGNTIYF
CDR3 DNA: TGTGCCAGCAGTGAAGAGGGACAGGGTGGAAACACCATATATTTT

clone size: -
J gene: TRBJ1-1
D gene: -
V gene: TRBV6-5
CDR3 protein: CAISPYSGKRAEAFF
CDR3 DNA: TGTGCCATCAGTCCCTACTCCGGGAAAAGGGCTGAAGCTTTCTTT

clone size: -
J gene: TRBJ2-1
D gene: TRBD2
V gene: TRBV4-3
CDR3 protein: CASSQDLGLASRLGEQFF
CDR3 DNA: TGCGCCAGCAGCCAAGATCTTGGACTAGCGTCGAGGCTCGGTGAGCAGTTCTTC

clone size: -
J gene: TRBJ1-1
D gene: -
V gene: TRBV14
CDR3 protein: CASSQALQNTEAFF
CDR3 DNA: TGTGCCAGCAGCCAAGCGTTACAGAACACTGAAGCTTTCTTT

clone size: -
J gene: TRBJ1-2
D gene: -
V gene: TRBV30
CDR3 protein: CAWIFGGRLTPRGYTF
CDR3 DNA: TGTGCCTGGATTTTTGGAGGGCGTCTAACCCCGAGGGGCTACACCTTC

clone size: -
J gene: TRBJ2-2
D gene: -
V gene: TRBV19
CDR3 protein: CASKTPWGATGTGELFF
CDR3 DNA: TGTGCCAGTAAAACCCCGTGGGGGGCCACGGGCACCGGGGAGCTGTTTTTT

clone size: -
J gene: TRBJ2-1
D gene: TRBD2
V gene: TRBV19
CDR3 protein: CASRGLAATYNEQFF
CDR3 DNA: TGTGCCAGTAGAGGACTAGCGGCAACCTACAATGAGCAGTTCTTC

clone size: many
J gene: TRBJ2-7
D gene: -
V gene: TRBV12-2
CDR3 protein: CASRLAPRFYEQYF
CDR3 DNA: TGTGCAAGTCGCTTAGCGCCTAGATTCTACGAGCAGTACTTC

clone size: -
J gene: TRBJ2-3
D gene: -
V gene: TRBV7-2
CDR3 protein: CASSFMDSTDTQYF
CDR3 DNA: TGTGCCAGCAGCTTTATGGACTCCACAGATACGCAGTATTTT

clone size: -
J gene: TRBJ1-5
D gene: -
V gene: TRBV5-6
CDR3 protein: CASSLSGRGQPQHF
CDR3 DNA: TGTGCCAGCAGCTTGTCAGGTCGTGGTCAGCCCCAGCATTTT

clone size: -
J gene: TRBJ1-4
D gene: -
V gene: TRBV7-9
CDR3 protein: CASSPWGEKLFF
CDR3 DNA: TGTGCCAGCAGCCCCTGGGGGGAAAAACTGTTTTTT

clone size: -
J gene: TRBJ2-1
D gene: TRBD2
V gene: TRBV9
CDR3 protein: CASSVLGLAGNNEQFF
CDR3 DNA: TGTGCCAGCAGCGTTCTGGGACTAGCGGGTAACAATGAGCAGTTCTTC

clone size: -
J gene: TRBJ2-7
D gene: -
V gene: TRBV28
CDR3 protein: CASSPEGRYEQYF
CDR3 DNA: TGTGCCAGCAGTCCCGAGGGGAGGTACGAGCAGTACTTC

clone size: -
J gene: TRBJ2-3
D gene: TRBD2
V gene: TRBV5-1
CDR3 protein: CASSSGLGTDTQYF
CDR3 DNA: TGCGCCAGCAGCTCCGGACTAGGAACTGATACGCAGTATTTT

clone size: -
J gene: TRBJ1-5
D gene: TRBD1
V gene: TRBV28
CDR3 protein: CASSKQGANQPQHF
CDR3 DNA: TGTGCCAGCAGCAAACAGGGGGCCAATCAGCCCCAGCATTTT

clone size: -
J gene: TRBJ2-7
D gene: -
V gene: TRBV9
CDR3 protein: CASSAATQGYEQYF
CDR3 DNA: TGTGCCAGCAGCGCTGCCACCCAGGGGTACGAGCAGTACTTC

clone size: -
J gene: TRBJ2-3
D gene: -
V gene: TRBV2
CDR3 protein: CASSELMGDTQYF
CDR3 DNA: TGTGCCAGCAGTGAACTGATGGGGGATACGCAGTATTTT

clone size: -
J gene: TRBJ2-7
D gene: -
V gene: TRBV27
CDR3 protein: CASSFSVVGASYEQYF
CDR3 DNA: TGTGCCAGCAGTTTTTCGGTTGTGGGAGCTTCCTACGAGCAGTACTTC

clone size: -
J gene: TRBJ2-2
D gene: -
V gene: TRBV4-1
CDR3 protein: CASSQDSGNTGELFF
CDR3 DNA: TGCGCCAGCAGCCAAGATTCCGGGAACACCGGGGAGCTGTTTTTT

clone size: -
J gene: TRBJ2-7
D gene: TRBD2
V gene: TRBV9
CDR3 protein: CASSVAVPGTSYSQQYF
CDR3 DNA: TGTGCCAGCAGCGTAGCTGTCCCAGGGACTAGTTATTCTCAGCAGTACTTC

clone size: -
J gene: TRBJ2-7
D gene: -
V gene: TRBV5-1
CDR3 protein: CASSSGSDSRQYF
CDR3 DNA: TGCGCCAGCAGCTCTGGCAGTGACAGTCGGCAGTACTTC

clone size: -
J gene: TRBJ1-2
D gene: -
V gene: TRBV28
CDR3 protein: CATRNNYGYTF
CDR3 DNA: TGTGCCACCAGGAATAACTATGGCTACACCTTC

clone size: -
J gene: TRBJ2-7
D gene: -
V gene: TRBV6-6
CDR3 protein: CASSYGPFSYEQYF
CDR3 DNA: TGTGCCAGCAGTTACGGCCCCTTCTCCTACGAGCAGTACTTC